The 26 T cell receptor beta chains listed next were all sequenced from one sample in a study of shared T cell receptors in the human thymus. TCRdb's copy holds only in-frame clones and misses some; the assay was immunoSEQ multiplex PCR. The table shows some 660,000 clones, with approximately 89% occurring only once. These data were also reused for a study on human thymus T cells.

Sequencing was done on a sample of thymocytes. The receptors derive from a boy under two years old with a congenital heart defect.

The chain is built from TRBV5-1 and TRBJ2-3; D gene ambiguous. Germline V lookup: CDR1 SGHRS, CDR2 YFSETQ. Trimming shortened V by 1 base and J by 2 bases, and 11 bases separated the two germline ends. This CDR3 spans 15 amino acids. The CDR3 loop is CASSLRLQTTDTQYF. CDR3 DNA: TGCGCCAGCAGCTTGAGACTTCAGACCACAGATACGCAGTATTTT.

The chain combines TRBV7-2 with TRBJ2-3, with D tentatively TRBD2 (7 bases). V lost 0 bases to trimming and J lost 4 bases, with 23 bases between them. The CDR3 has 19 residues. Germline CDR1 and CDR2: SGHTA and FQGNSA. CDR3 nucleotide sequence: TGTGCCAGCAGCTTAGCTAAAGGGGGGAGGGCCTTAGGTGCAGATACGCAGTATTTT. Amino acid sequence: CASSLAKGGRALGADTQYF.

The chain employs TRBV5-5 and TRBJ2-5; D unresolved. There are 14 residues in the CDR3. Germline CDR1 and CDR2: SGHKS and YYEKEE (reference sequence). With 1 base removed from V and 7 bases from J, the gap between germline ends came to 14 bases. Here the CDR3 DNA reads TGTGCCAGCAGCTTGTCTTGTCGTATCCGGACCCAGTACTTC. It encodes CASSLSCRIRTQYF.

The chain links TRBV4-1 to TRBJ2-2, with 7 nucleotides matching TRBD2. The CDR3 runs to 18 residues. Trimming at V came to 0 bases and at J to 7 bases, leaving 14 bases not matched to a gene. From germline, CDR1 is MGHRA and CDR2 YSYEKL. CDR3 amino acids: CASSQDDPGLPPVGELFF. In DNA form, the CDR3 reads TGCGCCAGCAGCCAAGACGACCCGGGACTACCTCCAGTCGGGGAGCTGTTTTTT.

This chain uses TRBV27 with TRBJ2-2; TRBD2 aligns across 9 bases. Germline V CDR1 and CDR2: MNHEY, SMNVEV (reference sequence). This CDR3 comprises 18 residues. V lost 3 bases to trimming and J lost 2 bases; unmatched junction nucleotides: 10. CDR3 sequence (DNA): TGTGCCAGCAGTTTCCCTGGTGGTAGCGGGGGTAACACCGGGGAGCTGTTTTTT. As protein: CASSFPGGSGGNTGELFF.

CDR3 loop: CASKGTGGRNQPQHF. Written as DNA, the CDR3 is TGTGCCAGCAAAGGGACAGGGGGCCGCAATCAGCCCCAGCATTTT. The chain carries TRBV2 and TRBJ1-5; 12 bases fit TRBD1. This CDR3 has 15 amino acids. Germline V CDR1 and CDR2: SNHLY, FYNNEI. V dropped 7 bases and J dropped 2; count of bases not matched to a gene: 3.

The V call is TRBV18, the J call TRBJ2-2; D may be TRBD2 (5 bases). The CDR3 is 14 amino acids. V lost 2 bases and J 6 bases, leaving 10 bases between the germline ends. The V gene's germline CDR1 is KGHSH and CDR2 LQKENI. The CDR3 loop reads CASSPCFSAGELFF. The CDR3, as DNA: TGTGCCAGCTCACCATGTTTTAGCGCCGGGGAGCTGTTTTTT.

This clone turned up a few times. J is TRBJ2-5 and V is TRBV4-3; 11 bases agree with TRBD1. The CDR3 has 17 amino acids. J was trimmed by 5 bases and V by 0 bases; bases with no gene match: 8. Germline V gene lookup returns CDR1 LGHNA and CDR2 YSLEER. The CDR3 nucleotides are TGCGCCAGCAGCCAAGAGCCGGGACAGGGGGAAGGGGAGACCCAGTACTTC. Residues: CASSQEPGQGEGETQYF.

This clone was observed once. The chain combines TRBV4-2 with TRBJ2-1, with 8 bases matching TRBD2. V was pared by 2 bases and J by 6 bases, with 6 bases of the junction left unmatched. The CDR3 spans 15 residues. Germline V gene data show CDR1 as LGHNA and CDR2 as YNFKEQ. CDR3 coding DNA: TGTGCCAGCAGCCAATGGACTAGCATTGCCAATGAGCAGTTCTTC. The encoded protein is CASSQWTSIANEQFF.

The CDR3 DNA sequence: TGCGCCAGCAGCCAAGCATTCGGAAAACTGTTTTTT. It is translated as CASSQAFGKLFF. The chain links TRBV4-1 to TRBJ1-4, with unresolved D. Germline CDR1 reads MGHRA; CDR2 reads YSYEKL. The CDR3 has 12 residues. Trimming removed 1 base from V and 10 bases from J, with 7 bases in between.

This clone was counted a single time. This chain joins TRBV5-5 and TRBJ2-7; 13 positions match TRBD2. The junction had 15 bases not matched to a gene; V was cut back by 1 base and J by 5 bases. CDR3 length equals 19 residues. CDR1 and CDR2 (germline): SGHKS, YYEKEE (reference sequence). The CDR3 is CASSLNNKATSGRLDEQYF. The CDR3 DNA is TGTGCCAGCAGCTTGAACAACAAGGCGACTAGCGGGAGGCTAGACGAGCAGTACTTC.

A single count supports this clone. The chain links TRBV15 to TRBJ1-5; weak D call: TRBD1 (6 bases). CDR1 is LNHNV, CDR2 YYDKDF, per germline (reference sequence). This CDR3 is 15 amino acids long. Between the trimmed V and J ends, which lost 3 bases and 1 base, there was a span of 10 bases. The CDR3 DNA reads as TGTGCCACCAGCAGTTTCGGGACAAGCAATCAGCCCCAGCATTTT. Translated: CATSSFGTSNQPQHF.

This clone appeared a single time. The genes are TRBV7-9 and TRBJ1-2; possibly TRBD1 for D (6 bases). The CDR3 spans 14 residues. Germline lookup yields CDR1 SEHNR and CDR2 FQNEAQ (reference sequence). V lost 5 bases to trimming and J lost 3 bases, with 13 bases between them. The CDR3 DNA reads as TGTGCCAGCAGCGACGGTAGACAGGACTATGGCTACACCTTC. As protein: CASSDGRQDYGYTF.

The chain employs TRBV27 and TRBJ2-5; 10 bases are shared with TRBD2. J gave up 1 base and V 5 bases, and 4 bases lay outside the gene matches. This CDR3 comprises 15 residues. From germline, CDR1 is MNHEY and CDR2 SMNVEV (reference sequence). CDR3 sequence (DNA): TGTGCCAGCAGTCCCAGACTAGCGGGCCAAGAGACCCAGTACTTC. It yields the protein CASSPRLAGQETQYF.

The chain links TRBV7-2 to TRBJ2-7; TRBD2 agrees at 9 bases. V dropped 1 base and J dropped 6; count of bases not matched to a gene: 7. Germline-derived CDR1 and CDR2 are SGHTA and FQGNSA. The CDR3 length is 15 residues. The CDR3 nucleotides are TGTGCCAGCAGCTTAGAGGGCCTAGCGGGACCCGAGCAGTACTTC. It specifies CASSLEGLAGPEQYF.

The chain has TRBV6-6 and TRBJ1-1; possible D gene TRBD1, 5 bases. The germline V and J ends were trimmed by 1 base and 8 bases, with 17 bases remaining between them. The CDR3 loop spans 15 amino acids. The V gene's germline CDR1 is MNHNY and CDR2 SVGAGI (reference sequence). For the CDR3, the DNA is TGTGCCAGCAGTTACTTTTACCGGGACTCCGCGGAAGCTTTCTTT. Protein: CASSYFYRDSAEAFF.

The CDR3 DNA sequence: TGTGCCAGCTCACCGACGGGGAGCTCCTATAATTCACCCCTCCACTTT. As protein: CASSPTGSSYNSPLHF. The chain uses TRBV18 and TRBJ1-6; D remains ambiguous. CDR1 and CDR2 from the germline V gene are KGHSH and LQKENI. The CDR3 is made up of 16 amino acids. Trimming took off 3 bases at V and 0 bases at J, with 9 bases between the two ends.

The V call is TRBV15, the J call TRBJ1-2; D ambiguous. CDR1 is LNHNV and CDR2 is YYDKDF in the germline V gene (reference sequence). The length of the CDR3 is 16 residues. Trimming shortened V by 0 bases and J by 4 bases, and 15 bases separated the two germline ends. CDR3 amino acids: CATSRDSQVPSYGYTF. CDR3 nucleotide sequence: TGTGCCACCAGCAGAGATTCCCAGGTCCCCAGCTATGGCTACACCTTC.

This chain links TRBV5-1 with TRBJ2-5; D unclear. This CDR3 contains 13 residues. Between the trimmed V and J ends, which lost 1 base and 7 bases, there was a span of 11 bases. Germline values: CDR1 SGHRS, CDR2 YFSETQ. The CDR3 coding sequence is TGCGCCAGCAGCTTGAAGCCAACGGGGACCCAGTACTTC. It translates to CASSLKPTGTQYF.

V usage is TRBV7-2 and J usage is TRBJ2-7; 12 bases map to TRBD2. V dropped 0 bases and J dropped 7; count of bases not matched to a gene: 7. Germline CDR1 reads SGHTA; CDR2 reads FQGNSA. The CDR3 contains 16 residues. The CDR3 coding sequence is TGTGCCAGCAGCTTAGCAACTAGCGGGGGGCTGGGGGAGCAGTACTTC. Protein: CASSLATSGGLGEQYF.

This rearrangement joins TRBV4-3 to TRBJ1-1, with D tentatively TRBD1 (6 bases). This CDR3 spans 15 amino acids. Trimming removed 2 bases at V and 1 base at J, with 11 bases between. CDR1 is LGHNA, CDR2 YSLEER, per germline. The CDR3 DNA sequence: TGCGCCAGCAGCCAACACCTACAGGGGAACACTGAAGCTTTCTTT. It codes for CASSQHLQGNTEAFF.

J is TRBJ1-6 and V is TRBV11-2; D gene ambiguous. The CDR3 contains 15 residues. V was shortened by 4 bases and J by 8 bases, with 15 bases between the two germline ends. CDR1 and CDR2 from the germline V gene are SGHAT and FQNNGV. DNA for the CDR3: TGTGCCAGCAGCTCTTCGGGATCTAGCTATTCACCCCTCCACTTT. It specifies CASSSSGSSYSPLHF.

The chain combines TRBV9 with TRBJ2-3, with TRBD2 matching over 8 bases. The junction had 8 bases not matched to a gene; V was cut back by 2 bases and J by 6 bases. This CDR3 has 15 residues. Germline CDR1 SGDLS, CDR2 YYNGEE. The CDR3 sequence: CASSVGTRLVDTQYF. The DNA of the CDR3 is TGTGCCAGCAGCGTGGGGACTAGATTAGTCGATACGCAGTATTTT.

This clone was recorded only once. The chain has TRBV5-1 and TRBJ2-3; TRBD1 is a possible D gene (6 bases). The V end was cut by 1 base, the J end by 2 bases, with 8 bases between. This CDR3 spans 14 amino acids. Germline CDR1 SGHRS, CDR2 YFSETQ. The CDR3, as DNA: TGCGCCAGCAGCTTGAGGGGGTCCACAGATACGCAGTATTTT. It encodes CASSLRGSTDTQYF.

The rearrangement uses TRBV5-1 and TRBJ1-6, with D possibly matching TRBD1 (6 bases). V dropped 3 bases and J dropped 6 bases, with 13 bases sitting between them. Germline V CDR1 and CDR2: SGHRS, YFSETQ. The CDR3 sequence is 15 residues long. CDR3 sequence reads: CASSSQGEGNSPLHF. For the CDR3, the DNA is TGCGCCAGCAGCTCACAGGGAGAGGGTAATTCACCCCTCCACTTT.

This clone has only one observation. In DNA form, the CDR3 reads TGTGCCAGCAGCTTAGGTGGGACTAGGATCAATGAGCAGTTCTTC. Its protein product is CASSLGGTRINEQFF. This chain joins TRBV7-9 and TRBJ2-1; 8 bases agree with TRBD2. Germline-derived CDR1 and CDR2 are SEHNR and FQNEAQ (reference sequence). Germline trimming cut 1 base from V and 6 bases from J; bases unmatched to any gene: 5. CDR3 length: 15 amino acids. Based on the CDR3 plus reference TRBV7-9 and TRBJ2-1, the full variable domain is DTGVSQNPRHKITKRGQNVTFRCDPISEHNRLYWYRQTLGQGPEFLTYFQNEAQLEKSRLLSDRFSAERPKGSFSTLEIQRTEQGDSAMYLCASSLGGTRINEQFFGPGTRLTVL.